These T cell receptor beta chains were read from a single sample in a study of blood T cell repertoires in COVID-19. Some clones are missing from TCRdb's copy, which holds only in-frame ones; the method was immunoSEQ multiplex PCR. The sample records about 150,000 clones, roughly 85% being singletons. The sequenced sample was PBMCs or T cells enriched from blood (not recorded which). All receptors derive from a man in his fifties or sixties who had recovered from COVID-19. Each CDR3 is given with its conserved first and last residue. The order of the fields is D gene, clone size, V gene, J gene, CDR3 protein, CDR3 DNA. A D gene is named only where the DNA matches it firmly. Some rows have no size entry. The others give once, few or many, or a class for an expanded clone.

-	once	TRBV12-3/TRBV12-4	TRBJ2-1	CASSLRNEQFF	TGTGCCAGCAGTTTGCGCAATGAGCAGTTCTTC
TRBD1	-	TRBV12-3/TRBV12-4	TRBJ1-2	CASSFGTGGKTF	TGTGCCAGCAGTTTTGGGACAGGGGGCAAGACCTTC
TRBD2	-	TRBV11-2	TRBJ2-1	CASSLGLAGWGYNEQFF	TGTGCCAGCAGCCTCGGACTAGCGGGGTGGGGCTACAATGAGCAGTTCTTC
TRBD1	-	TRBV28	TRBJ1-1	CASSSQGQGRPEAFF	TGTGCCAGCAGTTCCCAGGGACAGGGTAGGCCTGAAGCTTTCTTT
TRBD2	-	TRBV9	TRBJ2-3	CASGGRNSDTQYF	TGTGCCAGCGGCGGGAGGAACTCAGATACGCAGTATTTT
TRBD2	once	TRBV11-3	TRBJ2-3	CASSPGTSYKRTDTQYF	TGTGCCAGCAGCCCCGGGACTAGCTACAAACGCACAGATACGCAGTATTTT
-	-	TRBV24-1	TRBJ2-5	CATSGAWREAQYF	TGTGCCACCAGTGGTGCCTGGCGTGAGGCCCAGTACTTC
TRBD1	-	TRBV5-1	TRBJ1-1	CASSLWTGETEAFF	TGCGCCAGCAGCTTGTGGACAGGGGAGACTGAAGCTTTCTTT
TRBD1	-	TRBV11-3	TRBJ2-5	CASSPDRGSETQYF	TGTGCCAGCAGCCCGGACAGGGGTAGCGAGACCCAGTACTTC
-	-	TRBV3-1/TRBV3-2	TRBJ1-1	CASSHSLGSKAAFF	TGTGCCAGCAGCCATTCCCTCGGGAGCAAGGCGGCTTTCTTT
-	-	TRBV19	TRBJ1-1	CASSGGVNTEAFF	TGTGCCAGTAGTGGGGGGGTGAACACTGAAGCTTTCTTT
-	-	TRBV18	TRBJ2-5	CASSPPEETQYF	TGTGCCAGCTCACCACCCGAAGAGACCCAGTACTTC
-	-	TRBV28	TRBJ2-2	CASRLDTGELFF	TGTGCCAGCAGACTTGACACCGGGGAGCTGTTTTTT
-	few	TRBV28	TRBJ1-2	CASRFVMEGNYGYTF	TGTGCCAGCCGTTTTGTTATGGAGGGGAACTATGGCTACACCTTC
-	-	TRBV19	TRBJ1-6	CASSIDGESPLHF	TGTGCCAGTAGTATTGACGGGGAGTCACCCCTCCACTTT
-	-	TRBV12-3/TRBV12-4	TRBJ1-4	CASSFGLSEKLFF	TGTGCCAGCAGTTTCGGGTTATCCGAGAAACTGTTTTTT
-	-	TRBV19	TRBJ1-1	CASSQPPFGEAFF	TGTGCCAGTAGCCAACCCCCATTCGGTGAAGCTTTCTTT
-	-	TRBV7-2	TRBJ1-3	CASSYQGMSGNTIYF	TGTGCCAGCAGCTACCAGGGAATGTCTGGAAACACCATATATTTT
-	-	TRBV6-1	TRBJ1-1	CASSPRLVFTEAFF	TGTGCCAGCAGTCCTAGACTTGTATTCACTGAAGCTTTCTTT
-	-	TRBV5-6	TRBJ2-5	CASSLRGTARRETQYF	TGTGCCAGCAGCTTGCGGGGGACGGCGAGGCGGGAGACCCAGTACTTC
-	-	TRBV9	TRBJ2-5	CASSAGQPQETQYF	TGTGCCAGCAGCGCTGGACAGCCGCAAGAGACCCAGTACTTC
-	-	TRBV30	TRBJ1-5	CAWNQGWSNQPQHF	TGTGCCTGGAACCAGGGGTGGAGCAATCAGCCCCAGCATTTT
-	-	TRBV4-1	TRBJ1-2	CASSQDGGKGYGYTF	TGCGCCAGCAGCCAAGATGGAGGGAAGGGCTATGGCTACACCTTC
-	-	TRBV5-1	TRBJ1-4	CASSLGPGEGLFF	TGCGCCAGCAGCTTGGGACCGGGAGAAGGGCTGTTTTTT
-	once	TRBV29-1	TRBJ1-1	CSVEVGGYTEAFF	TGCAGCGTTGAAGTCGGAGGCTACACTGAAGCTTTCTTT
TRBD1	-	TRBV5-5	TRBJ1-2	CASSLGPLRGQGDYGYTF	TGTGCCAGCAGCTTGGGGCCGCTGAGGGGGCAAGGGGACTATGGCTACACCTTC
-	-	TRBV3-1/TRBV3-2	TRBJ2-5	CASSRGTQETQYF	TGTGCCAGCAGCCGCGGGACTCAAGAGACCCAGTACTTC
TRBD2	-	TRBV28	TRBJ2-2	CATRTSGRVRYTGELFF	TGTGCCACCCGGACTAGCGGGAGGGTTCGGTACACCGGGGAGCTGTTTTTT